The next 3 T cell receptor beta chains were all read from a single sample in a study of shared clonotypes between healthy human individuals (dated by TCRdb to 2019 to 2021). CD8 naive samples were CD45RO-negative cells positively selected for CCR7, giving a CD45RA+CCR7+ population that excluded TemRA cells. Libraries were prepared through the immunoSEQ multiplex PCR assay. TCRdb holds this immuneACCESS table with in-frame rearrangements only. Some clones are missing; in checked studies, unresolved V genes explain under half, and the rest has no known cause. The sample table records approximately 1.9 million clones; around 95% of these occur just once. Around 1.7% of the sample is held by the ten biggest clonotypes. Sequencing was carried out using naive CD8+ T cells from PBMCs. In the paper's terms, the cell subset or site label means: CD45RA+CCR7+. The receptors come from a man younger than 35 in good health. Some clones in this sample may be carry-over from other donors' samples.

The chain couples TRBV4-1 to TRBJ1-2, with D tentatively TRBD1 (6 bases). The V end was cut by 3 bases, the J end by 7 bases, with 15 bases between. Germline V gene sequence: CDR1 MGHRA, CDR2 YSYEKL. The CDR3 spans 14 residues. CDR3 DNA sequence: TGCGCCAGCAGCCACCGACAGGACCCCAGTGGCTACACCTTC. It specifies CASSHRQDPSGYTF.

The V and J genes are TRBV4-1 and TRBJ2-7; D unresolved. Looked up from germline, CDR1 is MGHRA and CDR2 is YSYEKL. The germline V and J ends were trimmed by 4 bases and 1 base, with 11 bases remaining between them. There are 14 residues in the CDR3. Here the CDR3 reads CASSLERLSYEQYF. For the CDR3, the DNA is TGCGCCAGCAGCCTTGAGAGACTTTCCTACGAGCAGTACTTC.

This chain uses TRBV11-3 with TRBJ2-4; 9 bases align to TRBD1. This CDR3 is 16 amino acids long. Germline trimming cut 3 bases from V and 0 bases from J; bases unmatched to any gene: 3. Germline assignment: CDR1 SGHNT and CDR2 YENEEA. DNA of the CDR3: TGTGCCAGCAGCTTCTCGGACAGGGGAGCCAAAAACATTCAGTACTTC. It translates to CASSFSDRGAKNIQYF. Drawing the rest from reference TRBV11-3 and TRBJ2-4, the complete variable domain is EAGVVQSPRYKIIEKKQPVAFWCNPISGHNTLYWYLQNLGQGPELLIRYENEEAVDDSQLPKDRFSAERLKGVDSTLKIQPAELGDSAVYLCASSFSDRGAKNIQYFGAGTRLSVL.